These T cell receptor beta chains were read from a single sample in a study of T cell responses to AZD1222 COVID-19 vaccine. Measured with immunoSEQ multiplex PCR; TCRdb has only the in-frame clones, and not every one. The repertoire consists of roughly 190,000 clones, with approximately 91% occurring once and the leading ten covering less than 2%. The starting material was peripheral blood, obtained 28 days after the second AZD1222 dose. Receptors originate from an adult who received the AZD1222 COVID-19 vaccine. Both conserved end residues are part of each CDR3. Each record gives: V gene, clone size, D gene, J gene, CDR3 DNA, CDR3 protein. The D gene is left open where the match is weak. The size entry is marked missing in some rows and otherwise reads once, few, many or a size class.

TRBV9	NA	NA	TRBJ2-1	TGTGCCAGCAGCGCCATGTCACTACGGCAGTTCTTC	CASSAMSLRQFF
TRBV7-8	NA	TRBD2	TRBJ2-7	TGTGCCAGCAGATTGACAGCGGGAGTTTCCTACGAGCAGTACTTC	CASRLTAGVSYEQYF
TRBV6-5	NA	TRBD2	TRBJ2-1	TGTGCCAGCAGTTCCGGGACTAGCGGGAGCAATGAGCAGTTCTTC	CASSSGTSGSNEQFF
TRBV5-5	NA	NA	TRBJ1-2	TGTGCCAGCAGCTTGTCGGACCTCTCACGCTATGGCTACACCTTC	CASSLSDLSRYGYTF
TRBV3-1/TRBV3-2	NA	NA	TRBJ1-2	TGTGCCAGCAGCCAAGTGATGGGCTTCGGCTACACCTTC	CASSQVMGFGYTF
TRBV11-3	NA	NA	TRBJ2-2	TGTGCCAGCAGCTTCGCGAACACCGGGGAGCTGTTTTTT	CASSFANTGELFF
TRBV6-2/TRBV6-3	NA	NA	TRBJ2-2	TGTGCCAGCAGTTACGAGAACACCGGGGAGCTGTTTTTT	CASSYENTGELFF
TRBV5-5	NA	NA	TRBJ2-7	TGTGCCAGCAGCCTACTTGACCTTTACTCCTACGAGCAGTACTTC	CASSLLDLYSYEQYF
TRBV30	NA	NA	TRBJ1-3	TGTGCCTGGAGGCCGGGCAGCTCTGGAAACACCATATATTTT	CAWRPGSSGNTIYF
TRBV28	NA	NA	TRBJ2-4	TGTGCCAGCAGTTTACGGAGGAACATTCAGTACTTC	CASSLRRNIQYF
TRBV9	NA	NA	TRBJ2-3	TGTGCCAGCAGCGTTGACACGGCTACGCAGTATTTT	CASSVDTATQYF
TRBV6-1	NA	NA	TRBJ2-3	TGTGCCAGCAGTGAAGCGCGGGGCCATACGCAGTATTTT	CASSEARGHTQYF
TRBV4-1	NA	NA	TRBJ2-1	TGCGCCAGCAGCCAAGTAACGGGGGGCGATAGAAATGAGCAGTTCTTC	CASSQVTGGDRNEQFF
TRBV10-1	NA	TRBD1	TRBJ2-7	TGCGCCAGCAGTGAGTCAGGGGGCAACGCCTACGAGCAGTACTTC	CASSESGGNAYEQYF
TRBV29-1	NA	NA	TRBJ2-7	TGCAGCGTTGAAGGACGGGGTCAGGGGACCTACGAGCAGTACTTC	CSVEGRGQGTYEQYF
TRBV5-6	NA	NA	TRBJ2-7	TGTGCCAGCAGCTTGTTTGGGGCCGAGCAGTACTTC	CASSLFGAEQYF
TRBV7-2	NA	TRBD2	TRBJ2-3	TGTGCCAGCAGCTTGGGGCGGGGGACAGATACGCAGTATTTT	CASSLGRGTDTQYF
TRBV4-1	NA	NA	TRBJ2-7	TGCGCCAGCAGCCAAGGGAGGGGCGTATCCTACGAGCAGTACTTC	CASSQGRGVSYEQYF
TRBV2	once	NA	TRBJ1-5	TGTGCCAGCAGTGACGGGGTCGTTAGCAATCAGCCCCAGCATTTT	CASSDGVVSNQPQHF
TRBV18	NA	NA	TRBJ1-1	TGTGCCAGCTCACTCCAGGCGAGCCGAATGAACACTGAAGCTTTCTTT	CASSLQASRMNTEAFF
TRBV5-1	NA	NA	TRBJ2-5	TGCGCCAGCAGCCTTGGTCGGGGGCGTGGGGAGACCCAGTACTTC	CASSLGRGRGETQYF
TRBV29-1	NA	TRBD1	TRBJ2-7	TGCAGCGTTGAAGTTGGGACAGGGCTTGAGCAGTACTTC	CSVEVGTGLEQYF
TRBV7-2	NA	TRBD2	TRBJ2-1	TGTGCCAGCAGCGCCCGTCTGACTAGCTCTGAGCAGTTCTTC	CASSARLTSSEQFF
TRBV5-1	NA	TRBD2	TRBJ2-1	TGCGCCAGCAGCTCAATTGGACTAGCGGGGGGAGGGCAGTTCTTC	CASSSIGLAGGGQFF
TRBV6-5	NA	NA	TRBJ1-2	TGTGCCAGCAGCCGCGGTCTCTACTATGGCTACACCTTC	CASSRGLYYGYTF
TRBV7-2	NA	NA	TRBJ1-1	TGTGCCAGCATGGGGATGAACACTGAAGCTTTCTTT	CASMGMNTEAFF
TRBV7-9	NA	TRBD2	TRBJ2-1	TGTGCCAGCAGCGCCTCCGGGAGGAGAAACAATGAGCAGTTCTTC	CASSASGRRNNEQFF
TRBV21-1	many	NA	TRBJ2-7	TGTGCCAGCAGCAAAGCTAGCGGGAGGCATTCCCCCTACGAGCAGTACTTC	CASSKASGRHSPYEQYF
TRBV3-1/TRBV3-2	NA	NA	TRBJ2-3	TGTGCCAGCAGCCGACTAGGGGGAGATACGCAGTATTTT	CASSRLGGDTQYF
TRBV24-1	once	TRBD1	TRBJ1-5	TGTGCCACCAGTGATCCTACAGGGGGCAAAAATCAGCCCCAGCATTTT	CATSDPTGGKNQPQHF
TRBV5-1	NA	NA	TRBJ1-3	TGCGCCAGCAGCTTGGCCGGAGGAGAAGCCGGAAACACCATATATTTT	CASSLAGGEAGNTIYF
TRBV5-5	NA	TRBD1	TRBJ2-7	TGTGCCAGCAGCCGTTTAGACAGGGGAAACGAGCAGTACTTC	CASSRLDRGNEQYF
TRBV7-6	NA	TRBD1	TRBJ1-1	TGTGCCAGCAGCTTAGTCCCGTTTGGAATACAGGGGGTAAACACTGAAGCTTTCTTT	CASSLVPFGIQGVNTEAFF
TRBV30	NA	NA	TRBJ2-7	TGTGCCTGGAGTGGGTTGGCCCGCAAGGAGCAGTACTTC	CAWSGLARKEQYF
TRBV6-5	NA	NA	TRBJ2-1	TGTGCCAGCCGAACTAGTACTCCCTACAATGAGCAGTTCTTC	CASRTSTPYNEQFF
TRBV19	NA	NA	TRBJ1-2	TGTGCCAGTACCCTGAGGAAATCCGGTGGGGGGCCGGACTATGGCTACACCTTC	CASTLRKSGGGPDYGYTF
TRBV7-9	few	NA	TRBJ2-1	TGTGCCAGCAGCTCCCGGGGGGCGATACACAATGAGCAGTTCTTC	CASSSRGAIHNEQFF
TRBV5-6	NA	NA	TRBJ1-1	TGTGCCAGCTCCCGCGGGGGAACGAACACTGAAGCTTTCTTT	CASSRGGTNTEAFF
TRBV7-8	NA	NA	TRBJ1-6	TGTGCCAGCAGCCATGAAGGCGAGGCCCCCACCCTCCACTTT	CASSHEGEAPTLHF
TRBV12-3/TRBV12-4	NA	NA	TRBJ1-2	TGTGCCAGCAGTTTAGCGTCCGCGGATGGCTACACCTTC	CASSLASADGYTF
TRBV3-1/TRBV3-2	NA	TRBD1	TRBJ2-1	TGTGCCAGCAGCCAGACAGGGAGCTCCTACAATGAGCAGTTCTTC	CASSQTGSSYNEQFF
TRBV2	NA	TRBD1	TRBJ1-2	TGTGCCAGCAGCGCCAGGACAGGGGGCTCTGGCTACACCTTC	CASSARTGGSGYTF
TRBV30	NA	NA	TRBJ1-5	TGTGCCTGGAGTGTATATAGGGGGAGTTCGGCCCAGCATTTT	CAWSVYRGSSAQHF
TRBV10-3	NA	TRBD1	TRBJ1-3	TGTGCCATCAGTCTGACAGGGTTCGGAAACACCATATATTTT	CAISLTGFGNTIYF
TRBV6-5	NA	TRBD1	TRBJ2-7	TGTGCCAGCAGTTCGACCGGGACAGGGCAGTACGAGCAGTACTTC	CASSSTGTGQYEQYF
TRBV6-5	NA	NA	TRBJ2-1	TGTGCCAGCAGTCGAACACCCACCTCCTACAATGAGCAGTTCTTC	CASSRTPTSYNEQFF
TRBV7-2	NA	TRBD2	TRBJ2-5	TGTGCCAGCAGCTTAGGCAGCGGGGGGGCGGAGACCCAGTACTTC	CASSLGSGGAETQYF
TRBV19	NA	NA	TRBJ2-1	TGTGCCAGTAGTATATCGGGGACTCTCAATGAGCAGTTCTTC	CASSISGTLNEQFF
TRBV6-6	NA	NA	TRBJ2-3	TGTGCCAGCAGTACCCGCGGAGATACGCAGTATTTT	CASSTRGDTQYF
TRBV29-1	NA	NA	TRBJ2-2	TGCAGCGTTAATAAGGCGAACACCGGGGAGCTGTTTTTT	CSVNKANTGELFF
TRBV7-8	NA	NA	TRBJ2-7	TGTGCCAGCCTTCTAAGCTCCTACGAGCAGTACTTC	CASLLSSYEQYF
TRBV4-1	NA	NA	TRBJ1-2	TGCGCCAGCAGCCAAGTGGGGCAGGGGAACTATGGCTACACCTTC	CASSQVGQGNYGYTF